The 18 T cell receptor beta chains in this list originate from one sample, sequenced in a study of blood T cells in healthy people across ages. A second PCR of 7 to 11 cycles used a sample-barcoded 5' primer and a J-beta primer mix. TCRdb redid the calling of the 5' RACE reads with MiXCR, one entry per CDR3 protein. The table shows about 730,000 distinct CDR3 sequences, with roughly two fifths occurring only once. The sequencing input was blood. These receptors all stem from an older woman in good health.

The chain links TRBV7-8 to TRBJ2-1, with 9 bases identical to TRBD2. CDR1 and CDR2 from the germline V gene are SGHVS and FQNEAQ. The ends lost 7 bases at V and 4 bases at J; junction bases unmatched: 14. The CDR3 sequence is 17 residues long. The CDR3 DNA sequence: TGTGCCAGCACCCAACGGGGAGCTAGCGGGACATACAATGAGCAGTTCTTC. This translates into CASTQRGASGTYNEQFF.

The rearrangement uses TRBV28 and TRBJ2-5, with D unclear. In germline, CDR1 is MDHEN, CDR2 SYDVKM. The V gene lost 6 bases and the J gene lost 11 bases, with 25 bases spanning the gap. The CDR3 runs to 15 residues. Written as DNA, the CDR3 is TGTGCCAGCAGCCGGCCGGTGTTTGAGGTAAAGGAGCAGTACTTC. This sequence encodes CASSRPVFEVKEQYF.

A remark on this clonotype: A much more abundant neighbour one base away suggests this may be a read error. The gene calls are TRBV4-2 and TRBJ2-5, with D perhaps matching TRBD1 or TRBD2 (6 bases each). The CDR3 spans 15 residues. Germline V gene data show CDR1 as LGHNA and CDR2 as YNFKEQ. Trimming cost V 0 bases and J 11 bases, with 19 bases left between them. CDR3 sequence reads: CASSQEVVGGNEQYF. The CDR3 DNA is TGTGCCAGCAGCCAAGAAGTAGTCGGGGGCAATGAGCAGTACTTC.

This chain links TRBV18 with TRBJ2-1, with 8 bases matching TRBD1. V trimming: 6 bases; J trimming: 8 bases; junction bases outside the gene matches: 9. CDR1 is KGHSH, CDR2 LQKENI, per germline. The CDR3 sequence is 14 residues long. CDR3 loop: CASSLIRGLDEQFF. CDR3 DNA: TGTGCCAGCTCGCTTATCAGGGGGCTTGATGAGCAGTTCTTC.

CDR3 protein: CAISDQEVYGYTF. CDR3 DNA sequence: TGTGCCATCAGTGATCAAGAAGTTTATGGCTACACCTTC. The chain employs TRBV10-3 and TRBJ1-2; no clear D gene. V was pared by 3 bases and J by 5 bases, with 10 bases between. The germline CDR1 and CDR2 sequences are ENHRY and SYGVKD. This CDR3 region has 13 residues.

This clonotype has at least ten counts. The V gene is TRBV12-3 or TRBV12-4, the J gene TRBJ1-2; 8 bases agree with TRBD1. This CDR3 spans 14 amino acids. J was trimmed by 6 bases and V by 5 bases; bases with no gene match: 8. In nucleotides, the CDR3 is TGTGCCAGCAGTCCCCTGGACAGGGAACATGGCTACACCTTC. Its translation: CASSPLDREHGYTF.

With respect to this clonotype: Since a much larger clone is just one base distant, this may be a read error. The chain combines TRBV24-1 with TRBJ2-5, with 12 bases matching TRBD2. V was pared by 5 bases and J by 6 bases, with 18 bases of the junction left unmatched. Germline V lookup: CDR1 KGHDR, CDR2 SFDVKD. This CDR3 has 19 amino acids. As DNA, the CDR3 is TGTGCCACCAGTGGTTCAGCGACTAGCGGGAGCTCCTTTGGGAAGACCCAGTACTTC. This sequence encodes CATSGSATSGSSFGKTQYF.

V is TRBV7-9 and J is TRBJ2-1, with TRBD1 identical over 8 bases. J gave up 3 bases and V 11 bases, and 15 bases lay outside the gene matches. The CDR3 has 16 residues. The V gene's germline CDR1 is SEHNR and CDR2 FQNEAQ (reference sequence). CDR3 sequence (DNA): TGTGCCGGCACCCGGTCGAAAGGACAGGGCTACAATGAGCAGTTCTTC. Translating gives CAGTRSKGQGYNEQFF.

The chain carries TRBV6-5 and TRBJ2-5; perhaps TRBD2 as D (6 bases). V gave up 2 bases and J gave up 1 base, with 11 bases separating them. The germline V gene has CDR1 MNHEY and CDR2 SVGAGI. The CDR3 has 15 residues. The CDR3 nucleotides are TGTGCCAGCAGTTACGTCTCGGGGGTCCAAGAGACCCAGTACTTC. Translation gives CASSYVSGVQETQYF.

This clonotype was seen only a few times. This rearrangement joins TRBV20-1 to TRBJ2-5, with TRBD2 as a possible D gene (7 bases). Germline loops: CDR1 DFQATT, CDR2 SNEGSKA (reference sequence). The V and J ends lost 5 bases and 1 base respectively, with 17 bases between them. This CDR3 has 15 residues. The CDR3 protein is CSAPGASGAQETQYF. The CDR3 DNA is TGCAGTGCTCCGGGGGCTAGCGGAGCCCAAGAGACCCAGTACTTC.

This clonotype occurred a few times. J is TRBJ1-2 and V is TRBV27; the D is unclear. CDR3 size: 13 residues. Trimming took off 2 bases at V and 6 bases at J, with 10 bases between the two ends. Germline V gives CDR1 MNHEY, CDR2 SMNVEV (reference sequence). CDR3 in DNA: TGTGCCAGCAGTTTAGGAGGGAATGATGGCTACACCTTC. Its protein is CASSLGGNDGYTF.

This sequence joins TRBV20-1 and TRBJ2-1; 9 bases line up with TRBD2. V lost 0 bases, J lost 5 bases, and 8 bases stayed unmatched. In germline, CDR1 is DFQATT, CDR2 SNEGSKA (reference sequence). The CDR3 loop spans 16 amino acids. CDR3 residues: CSARDVSSGKHNEQFF. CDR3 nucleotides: TGCAGTGCTAGAGATGTGTCTAGCGGGAAGCACAATGAGCAGTTCTTC.

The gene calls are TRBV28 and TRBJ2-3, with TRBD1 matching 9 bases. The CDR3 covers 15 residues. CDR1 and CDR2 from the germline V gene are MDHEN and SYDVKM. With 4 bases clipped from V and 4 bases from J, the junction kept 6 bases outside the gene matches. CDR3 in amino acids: CASSSSGQGPDTQYF. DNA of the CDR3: TGTGCCAGCAGTTCCTCGGGACAGGGACCAGATACGCAGTATTTT. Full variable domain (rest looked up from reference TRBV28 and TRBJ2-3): DVKVTQSSRYLVKRTGEKVFLECVQDMDHENMFWYRQDPGLGLRLIYFSYDVKMKEKGDIPEGYSVSREKKERFSLILESASTNQTSMYLCASSSSGQGPDTQYFGPGTRLTVL.

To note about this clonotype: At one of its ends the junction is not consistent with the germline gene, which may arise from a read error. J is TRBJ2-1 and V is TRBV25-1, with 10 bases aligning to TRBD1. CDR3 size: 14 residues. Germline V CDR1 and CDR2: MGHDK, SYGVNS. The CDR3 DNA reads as TGTGCCAGCTCAACCGGGACAGGGGACGCTGAGCGGTTCTTC. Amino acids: CASSTGTGDAERFF.

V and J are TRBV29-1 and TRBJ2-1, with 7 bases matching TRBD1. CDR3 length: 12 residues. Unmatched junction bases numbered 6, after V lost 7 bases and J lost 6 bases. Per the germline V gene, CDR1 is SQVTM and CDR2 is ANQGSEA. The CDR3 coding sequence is TGCAGCGCAGAGGGACAGCCCAATGAGCAGTTCTTC. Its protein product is CSAEGQPNEQFF.

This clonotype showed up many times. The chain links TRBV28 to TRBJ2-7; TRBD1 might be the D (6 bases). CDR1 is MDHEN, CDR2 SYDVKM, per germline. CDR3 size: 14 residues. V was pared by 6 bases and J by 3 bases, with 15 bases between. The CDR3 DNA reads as TGTGCCAGCAGCTTAGGGGGTTTGGGCTACGAGCAGTACTTC. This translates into CASSLGGLGYEQYF. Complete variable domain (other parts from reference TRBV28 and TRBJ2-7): DVKVTQSSRYLVKRTGEKVFLECVQDMDHENMFWYRQDPGLGLRLIYFSYDVKMKEKGDIPEGYSVSREKKERFSLILESASTNQTSMYLCASSLGGLGYEQYFGPGTRLTVT.

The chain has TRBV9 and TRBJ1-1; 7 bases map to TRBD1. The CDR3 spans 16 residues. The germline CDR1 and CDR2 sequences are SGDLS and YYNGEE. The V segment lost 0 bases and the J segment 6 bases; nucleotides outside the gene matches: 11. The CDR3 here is CASSVATVTGISEAFF. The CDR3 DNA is TGTGCCAGCAGCGTAGCTACAGTGACAGGGATCTCTGAAGCTTTCTTT. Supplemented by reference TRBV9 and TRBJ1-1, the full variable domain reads DSGVTQTPKHLITATGQRVTLRCSPRSGDLSVYWYQQSLDQGLQFLIQYYNGEERAKGNILERFSAQQFPDLHSELNLSSLELGDSALYFCASSVATVTGISEAFFGQGTRLTVV.

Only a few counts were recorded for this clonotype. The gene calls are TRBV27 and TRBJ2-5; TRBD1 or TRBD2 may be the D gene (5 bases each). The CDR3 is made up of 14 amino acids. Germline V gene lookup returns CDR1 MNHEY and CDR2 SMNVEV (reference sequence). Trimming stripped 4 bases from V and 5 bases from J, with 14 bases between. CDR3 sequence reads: CASSWDPAGETQYF. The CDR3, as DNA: TGTGCCAGCAGTTGGGACCCCGCGGGCGAGACCCAGTACTTC.